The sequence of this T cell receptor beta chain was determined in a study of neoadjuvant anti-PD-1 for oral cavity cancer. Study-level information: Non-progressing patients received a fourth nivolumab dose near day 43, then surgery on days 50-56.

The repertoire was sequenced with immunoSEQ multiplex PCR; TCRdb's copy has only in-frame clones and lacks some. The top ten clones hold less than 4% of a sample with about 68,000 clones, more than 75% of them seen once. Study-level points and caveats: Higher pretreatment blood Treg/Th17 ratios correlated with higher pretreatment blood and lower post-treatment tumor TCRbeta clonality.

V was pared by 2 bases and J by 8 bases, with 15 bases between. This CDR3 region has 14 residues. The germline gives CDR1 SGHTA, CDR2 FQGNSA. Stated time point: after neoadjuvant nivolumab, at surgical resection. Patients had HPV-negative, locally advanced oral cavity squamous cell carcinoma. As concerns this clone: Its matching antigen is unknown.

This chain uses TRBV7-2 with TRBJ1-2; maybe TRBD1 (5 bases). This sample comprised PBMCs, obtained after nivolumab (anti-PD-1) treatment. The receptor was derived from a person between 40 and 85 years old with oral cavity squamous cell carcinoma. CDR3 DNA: TGTGCCAGCAGCTTACGACAGAGGGTAGGAGGCTACACCTTC. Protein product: CASSLRQRVGGYTF. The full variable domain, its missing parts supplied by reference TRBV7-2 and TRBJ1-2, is GAGVSQSPSNKVTEKGKDVELRCDPISGHTALYWYRQSLGQGLEFLIYFQGNSAPDKSGLPSDRFSAERTGGSVSTLTIQRTQQEDSAVYLCASSLRQRVGGYTFGSGTRLTVV.